The 10 T cell receptor beta chains presented below share a single source sample, sequenced in a study of identical twins. TCRdb called the 5' RACE reads again in MiXCR, with one record for every CDR3 protein. The repertoire holds roughly 1,500,000 distinct CDR3 sequences, with more than 30% as singletons. Input material: cord blood. These receptors all come from a newborn girl in good health.

This clonotype appeared a few times. The chain uses TRBV10-3 and TRBJ2-1, with D possibly matching TRBD2 (5 bases). Germline V gene lookup returns CDR1 ENHRY and CDR2 SYGVKD. There are 12 residues in the CDR3. The V gene lost 5 bases and the J gene lost 6 bases, with 8 bases spanning the gap. The CDR3 nucleotides read TGTGCCATCAGTTCGGACTTCAATGAGCAGTTCTTC. It is translated as CAISSDFNEQFF.

This clonotype has only a few counts. The chain combines TRBV20-1 with TRBJ2-7; 11 bases match TRBD2. This CDR3 is 15 amino acids long. Germline CDR1 and CDR2: DFQATT and SNEGSKA (reference sequence). V was pared by 3 bases and J by 6 bases, with 10 bases of the junction left unmatched. CDR3 DNA sequence: TGCAGTGCTAGCCTAACTAGCGGGAGCGCGAGCGAGCAGTACTTC. This encodes CSASLTSGSASEQYF.

This chain connects TRBV20-1 to TRBJ1-1, with no clear D. Germline CDR1 DFQATT, CDR2 SNEGSKA (reference sequence). V lost 4 bases to trimming and J lost 3 bases, with 15 bases between them. This CDR3 region has 14 residues. The CDR3, as DNA: TGCAGTGCTACAGTAACTCCCGAGGACACTGAAGCTTTCTTT. Residues: CSATVTPEDTEAFF.

The gene calls are TRBV7-2 and TRBJ2-3, with 12 bases identical to TRBD2. With 1 base clipped from V and 6 bases from J, the junction kept 5 bases outside the gene matches. Germline assignment: CDR1 SGHTA and CDR2 FQGNSA. The CDR3 consists of 16 residues. In DNA form, the CDR3 reads TGTGCCAGCAGCTTAGATCAGCTAGCGGGAGGGGATACGCAGTATTTT. Its translation is CASSLDQLAGGDTQYF. Full variable domain (rest looked up from reference TRBV7-2 and TRBJ2-3): GAGVSQSPSNKVTEKGKDVELRCDPISGHTALYWYRQSLGQGLEFLIYFQGNSAPDKSGLPSDRFSAERTGGSVSTLTIQRTQQEDSAVYLCASSLDQLAGGDTQYFGPGTRLTVL.

The V and J genes are TRBV20-1 and TRBJ2-1, with D possibly TRBD2 on 7 matching bases. Trimming left V 1 base short and J 10 bases short, with 14 bases between. Germline values: CDR1 DFQATT, CDR2 SNEGSKA (reference sequence). The CDR3 runs 13 residues. In DNA form, the CDR3 reads TGCAGTGCTAGAGTCTGGGGGGGCGGCGAGCAGTTCTTC. It encodes CSARVWGGGEQFF.

In this sample, this clonotype turned up a few times. The chain employs TRBV5-1 and TRBJ2-7; D gene ambiguous. Germline CDR1 reads SGHRS; CDR2 reads YFSETQ. The CDR3 has 14 residues. Trimming took off 0 bases at V and 1 base at J, with 8 bases between the two ends. This CDR3 reads CASSLDGNSYEQYF. Written as DNA, the CDR3 is TGCGCCAGCAGCTTGGACGGCAATTCCTACGAGCAGTACTTC.

The DNA of the CDR3 is TGTGCCAGCACCACGAATGGGTTTAGCACAGATACGCAGTATTTT. This translates into CASTTNGFSTDTQYF. This chain links TRBV7-2 with TRBJ2-3; no firm D call. Germline V lookup: CDR1 SGHTA, CDR2 FQGNSA. V lost 7 bases and J 0 bases, leaving 14 bases between the germline ends. CDR3 length: 15 residues.

DNA of the CDR3: TGCAGTGCTAGAGATGGGGCCATTCCTTATCAGCCCCAGCATTTT. Its protein is CSARDGAIPYQPQHF. The rearrangement links TRBV20-1 to TRBJ1-5, with a tentative D call TRBD1 (5 bases). This CDR3 spans 15 amino acids. The V gene lost 0 bases and the J gene lost 5 bases, with 14 bases spanning the gap. The germline CDR1 and CDR2 sequences are DFQATT and SNEGSKA (reference sequence).

The gene calls are TRBV28 and TRBJ2-7; unclear D gene. The V gene lost 6 bases and the J gene lost 3 bases, with 21 bases spanning the gap. This CDR3 has 16 amino acids. CDR1 MDHEN and CDR2 SYDVKM come from the germline V gene. CDR3 sequence: CASSHIPPARIYEQYF. CDR3 DNA sequence: TGTGCCAGCAGCCATATTCCCCCTGCCCGGATCTACGAGCAGTACTTC.

The chain links TRBV20-1 to TRBJ1-6; D may be TRBD1 (6 bases). The length of the CDR3 is 16 residues. Trimming cost V 3 bases and J 8 bases, with 20 bases left between them. Germline V gives CDR1 DFQATT, CDR2 SNEGSKA (reference sequence). The CDR3 sequence: CSASRTGGRGYSPLHF. CDR3 coding DNA: TGCAGTGCTAGCCGAACGGGGGGCAGGGGATATTCACCCCTCCACTTT.